Below, 5 T cell receptor beta chains from the same sample are listed, as sequenced in a study of T cells in Graves' hyperthyroidism and ophthalmopathy. Regions amplified from RNA transcripts were the TCR beta CDR3 regions. When the TCR CDR3 underwent first-round RT-PCR, the HTBI primer set was used. Each CDR3 protein is one row after TCRdb ran MiXCR on the multiplex PCR reads. The sample yields 600,000 to 700,000 distinct CDR3 sequences, over 12% seen once. Sample: blood. The receptors derive from a woman in her thirties or forties with Graves' ophthalmopathy.

This clonotype was detected many times. V and J are TRBV29-1 and TRBJ2-2, with D perhaps TRBD1 (6 bases). The V and J ends lost 4 bases and 5 bases respectively, with 14 bases between them. Germline lookup yields CDR1 SQVTM and CDR2 ANQGSEA. The CDR3 has 14 residues. For the CDR3, the DNA is TGCAGCGTTGCCGACAGGCGTAAGACCGGGGAGCTGTTTTTT. Its protein is CSVADRRKTGELFF.

In this sample, this clonotype turned up many times. The V call is TRBV28, the J call TRBJ1-1; D gene uncertain. V lost 5 bases and J lost 4, with 14 bases in between. CDR3 length equals 14 residues. Per the germline V gene, CDR1 is MDHEN and CDR2 is SYDVKM. CDR3 protein: CASSADRPSTEAFF. The CDR3 DNA is TGTGCCAGCAGTGCGGACCGTCCGTCCACTGAAGCTTTCTTT.

This clonotype was observed a few times. The gene calls are TRBV7-2 and TRBJ2-5; 8 bases map to TRBD2. V trimming: 2 bases; J trimming: 5 bases; junction bases outside the gene matches: 7. This CDR3 spans 15 amino acids. CDR1 SGHTA and CDR2 FQGNSA come from the germline V gene. The CDR3 DNA is TGTGCCAGCAGCTTACTTCCCGGGGGGGGGGAGACCCAGTACTTC. Its translation is CASSLLPGGGETQYF.

The chain carries TRBV5-1 and TRBJ1-1; D call uncertain. V was clipped by 1 base and J by 6 bases, with 16 bases between them. The CDR3 is 15 amino acids. Germline loops: CDR1 SGHRS, CDR2 YFSETQ. The CDR3 sequence: CASSLSGRELAEAFF. In nucleotides, the CDR3 is TGCGCCAGCAGCTTGTCCGGACGGGAGTTGGCTGAAGCTTTCTTT.

This chain uses TRBV7-2 with TRBJ2-7; 12 nucleotides agree with TRBD2. Germline CDR1 SGHTA, CDR2 FQGNSA. This CDR3 has 15 amino acids. V shed 5 bases, J shed 7 bases, and the junction held 9 bases outside the gene matches. The CDR3 nucleotides read TGTGCCAGCAGCGCTAGCGGGAGGGCCGTAGATGAGCAGTACTTC. It yields the protein CASSASGRAVDEQYF. Together with reference TRBV7-2 and TRBJ2-7, the CDR3 gives the full variable domain: GAGVSQSPSNKVTEKGKDVELRCDPISGHTALYWYRQSLGQGLEFLIYFQGNSAPDKSGLPSDRFSAERTGGSVSTLTIQRTQQEDSAVYLCASSASGRAVDEQYFGPGTRLTVT.